The present T cell receptor beta chain was sequenced within a study of blood T cell repertoires in COVID-19. Study context: COVID-19 samples collected from the United States, Italy and Spain covered acute and convalescent phases. Sample material is recorded as cDNA or gDNA derived from T cells, B-cell-depleted T cells, or PBMCs.

J gave up 3 bases and V 0 bases, and 1 base lay outside the gene matches. Germline CDR1 MDHEN, CDR2 SYDVKM. This CDR3 contains 17 residues. Original analysis: By means of reference gene primer amplification, nucleated cell counts were estimated. Measured with immunoSEQ multiplex PCR; TCRdb has only the in-frame clones, and not every one. The D gene and trimming were derived from the DNA, and the V and J assignments and clone size from that table. The repertoire holds approximately 100,000 clones, with 75% to 85% as singletons. The origin of this receptor is a man between 65 and 85 years old with acute or convalescent COVID-19. The rearrangement joins TRBV28 to TRBJ2-2; 13 bases are a match to TRBD2. Sequencing was done on a sample of peripheral blood. The CDR3 region is CASSLWGLAGHTGELFF. The CDR3 DNA follows: TGTGCCAGCAGTTTATGGGGACTAGCGGGACACACCGGGGAGCTGTTTTTT.